The T cell receptor (beta chain) under discussion was sequenced for a study of OX40 agonist ivuxolimab in advanced cancers. The repertoire was sequenced with immunoSEQ multiplex PCR; TCRdb's copy has only in-frame clones and lacks some. The sample has roughly 97,000 clones; approximately 90% are singletons. There are 14 residues in the CDR3. V gave up 2 bases and J gave up 7 bases; unmatched junction bases: 4. From germline, CDR1 is WNHNN and CDR2 SYGVQD (reference sequence). The rearrangement links TRBV10-1 to TRBJ2-1, with 8 bases that match TRBD1. The sample consisted of CD4+ or CD8+ T cells sorted from blood, taken in a trial of the OX40 agonist ivuxolimab. The source of this sequence is an adult with an advanced solid tumor such as melanoma, head and neck, liver or kidney cancer. The CDR3, as DNA: TGCGCCAGCAGTGAGGCAGGGGGCGGGAATGAGCAGTTCTTC. Protein sequence: CASSEAGGGNEQFF.